This T cell receptor beta chain comes out of a study of cytomegalovirus exposure and HLA in healthy donors. The overall study: HLA-typed donors were the source of tens of millions of unique TCRs held in an early data release. Study-wide results and limits: It was reported that the classifier diagnosed cytomegalovirus status with high specificity and sensitivity in both the original and validation cohorts.

In the case of this clone: The antigen is unknown.

The PCR used 60 Vbeta and 13 Jbeta primers. Only in-frame clones appear in the TCRdb table, and some are missing; sequencing was by immunoSEQ multiplex PCR. This sample yields under 150,000 clones, of which around 77% are seen a single time; 5.4% belongs to the top ten. Sequencing was carried out using PBMCs. This receptor was obtained from a woman in her twenties or thirties in good health and CMV-seropositive.

CDR3 region: CASSIQNTEAFF. DNA of the CDR3: TGTGCCAGTAGTATACAGAACACTGAAGCTTTCTTT. The rearrangement links TRBV19 to TRBJ1-1; D call uncertain. V was cut by 2 bases and J by 1 base, with 2 bases left in between. In germline, CDR1 is LNHDA, CDR2 SQIVND (reference sequence). CDR3 size: 12 residues.